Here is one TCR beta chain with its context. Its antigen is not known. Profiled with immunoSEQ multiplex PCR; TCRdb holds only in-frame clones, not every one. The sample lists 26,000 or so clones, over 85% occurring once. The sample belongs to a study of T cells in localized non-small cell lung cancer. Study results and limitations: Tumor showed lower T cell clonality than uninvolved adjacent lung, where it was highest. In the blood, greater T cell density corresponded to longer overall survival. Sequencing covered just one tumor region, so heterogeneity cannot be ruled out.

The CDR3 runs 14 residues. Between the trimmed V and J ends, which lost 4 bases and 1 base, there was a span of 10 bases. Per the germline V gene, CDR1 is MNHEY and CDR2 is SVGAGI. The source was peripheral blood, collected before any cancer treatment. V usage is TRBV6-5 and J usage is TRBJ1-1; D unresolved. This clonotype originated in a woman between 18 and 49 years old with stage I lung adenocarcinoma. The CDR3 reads CASSSATGNTEAFF. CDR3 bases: TGTGCCAGCAGTTCGGCCACCGGGAACACTGAAGCTTTCTTT.